This paragraph reports one TCR beta chain. The antigen remains unidentified. The sample originates from a study of tumor-infiltrating lymphocytes in localized non-small cell lung cancer. For the study at large: Some samples were collected after neoadjuvant chemotherapy; smokers, never-smokers and several histologies were included. Each patient gave resected tumor and non-adjacent uninvolved lung tissue.

Generated by immunoSEQ multiplex PCR, the TCRdb table keeps only in-frame clones and is missing some. The profile covers 9,000 to 15,000 clones, with 67% appearing a single time and approximately 10% taken by the ten largest. V was pared by 1 base and J by 1 base, with 10 bases between. Germline values: CDR1 MGHDK, CDR2 SYGVNS. The CDR3 extends over 15 amino acids. Study-level findings and limits: TCR sequencing covered a subset of patients with enough tissue. IM1 and IM2 tumors showed no difference in T-cell fraction.

V gene TRBV25-1 combines with J gene TRBJ1-1; tentative D call: TRBD1 (5 bases). The receptor's source is a human donor with non-small cell lung cancer. The sequencing input was uninvolved lung tissue not adjacent to the tumor. CDR3: CASSELGDSNTEAFF. The DNA for the CDR3 is TGTGCCAGCAGTGAATTAGGGGACTCGAACACTGAAGCTTTCTTT.